This TCR beta chain was retrieved from a study of beta chain features in type 1 diabetes (dated by TCRdb to the late 2010s). Describing the broader study: Mean age, gender distribution, total cell number and subset yield did not differ between patients and healthy donors. Regulatory and stem cell-like memory subsets were isolated from only 8 patients and roughly eight healthy donors, whereas naive and central memory subsets came from all 28 donors. A total of some 100,000,000 sorted cells were examined across all samples, and the number of cells per subset was strongly correlated with RNA yield. The study compared TCRB repertoires of sorted circulating CD4+ T cell subsets between recently diagnosed type 1 diabetes patients and matched healthy donors. What the study reported, not specific to this receptor: In all four CD4+ subsets, TCRB CDR3 length was moderately but significantly shorter in type 1 diabetes patients. PCR may preferentially amplify shorter templates, but because patient and control samples were amplified and corrected together, any resulting skew would affect both groups equally. Naive, central memory and regulatory TCRB repertoires appeared more similar among patients than among healthy donors. At VDJ recombination sites, patients with type 1 diabetes made fewer insertions and deleted more nucleotides, a pattern implying thymic rearrangement abnormalities. Because cDNA was sequenced instead of genomic DNA, highly expressing activated cells could be over-represented, though the groups showed no difference in activation or CD3 levels. Because the HLA sub-analyses included only small numbers of individuals, any influence of HLA type on TCRB rearrangement was left unresolved.

Of note for this clone: Its antigen target is currently unknown. Base qualities are missing; no much larger clone stands one base away.

A single peripheral blood draw of approximately 0.11 L on average was collected from each donor into heparinised tubes. Naive, central memory, regulatory and stem cell-like memory CD4+ T cells were sorted on a BD FACSAria II using a panel including CD45RO, CCR7, CD25, CD127, CD95 and CD27. A purity above 95% was achieved for all sorted populations. PBMCs were separated immediately by Lymphoprep density gradient centrifugation and were stained directly, without being cultured. To minimize batch effects, samples were stained and sorted in pairs, one healthy donor with one patient per experiment. CDR1 and CDR2 (SEHNR, FQNEAQ) derive from the germline V gene (reference sequence). The junction shows trimming of 4 bases on V and 5 bases on J, plus 21 bases between the germline ends. The CDR3 starts with the cysteine, ends with the phenylalanine, and has 16 residues. Solely the CDR3 DNA is kept, with 48 bases framed from the first base.

All of the isolated RNA was reverse transcribed with the High Capacity cDNA Reverse Transcription Kit, so expressed TCRB transcripts were sequenced. Naive, central memory and regulatory T cell samples underwent deep immunoSEQ sequencing, averaging approximately 3.5 million total reads per sample. Sorted cells were lysed in RLT buffer, and RNA was extracted using DNase-treated RNeasy Micro or Mini kits according to cell number. Each cell subset was processed on its own to prevent cross-contamination, while patient and healthy donor samples were processed together. TCRB sequences were amplified from cDNA with the immunoSEQ multiplex PCR, producing 87-bp fragments spanning the CDR3 region. Sequencing of the amplicons was done on the Illumina HiSeq platform. On the authors' methods: PCR bias was computationally corrected using synthetic template baselines, reads within Hamming distance 2 were collapsed, and singletons that could not be merged were discarded. Reads were aligned to IMGT to assign V, D and J genes, CDR3 length, and insertions or deletions at six rearrangement sites. Within each subset, clonotype counts were normalized to sorted cell number, after which true diversity and Gini coefficients were computed with the tcR R package. The overlap coefficient, calculated on TCRB nucleotide sequences, was used to measure repertoire sharing. As a proxy for the pre-selection repertoire, out-of-frame TCRB sequences from naive cells were analyzed. In its TCRdb copy, this immuneACCESS table keeps in-frame sequences only and misses some clones. Where compared with another copy, unresolved V genes explain less than half of these, and the others have no known cause. D and trimming were read from the DNA, whereas the V and J calls and clone size are those reported in that table. The sample data list more than 300,000 clones, and roughly 12% of these were observed just once. The ten largest clones take up 0.008% to 0.011% of the sample.

Recombination connected TRBV7-9 to TRBJ2-7; the D gene is possibly TRBD2, with 5 bases matching. Sequenced sample: naive CD4+ T cells from blood. According to the study, the label for this sample's cell subset or site signals: true naive CD4+ T cells. The TCR originated in a woman aged 18-35 years with type 1 diabetes. The nucleotide sequence reads TGTGCCAGCAGCTGCCCCCCCGGGGAAAGTTGCGACGAGCAGTACTTC. This encodes CASSCPPGESCDEQYF.